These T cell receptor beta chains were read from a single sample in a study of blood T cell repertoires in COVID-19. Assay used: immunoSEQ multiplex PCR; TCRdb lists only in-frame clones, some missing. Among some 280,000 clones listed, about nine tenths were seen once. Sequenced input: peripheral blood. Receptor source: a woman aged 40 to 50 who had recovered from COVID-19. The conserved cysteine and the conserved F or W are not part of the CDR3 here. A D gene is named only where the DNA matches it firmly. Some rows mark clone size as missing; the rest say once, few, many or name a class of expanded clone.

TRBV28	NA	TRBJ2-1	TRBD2	ASSPRIAGNEQF
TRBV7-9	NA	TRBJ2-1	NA	ASSLDGDSGSF
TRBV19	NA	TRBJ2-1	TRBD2	ASSASSGEPYNEQF
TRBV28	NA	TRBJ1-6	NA	ASSPLRGGLRLNNSPLH
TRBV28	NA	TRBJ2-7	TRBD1	ASSLGGQGGHEQY
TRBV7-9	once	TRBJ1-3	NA	ASSLEGYTIY
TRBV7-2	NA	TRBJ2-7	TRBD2	ASSLALAGDEQY
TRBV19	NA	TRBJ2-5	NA	ASSAAASRETQY
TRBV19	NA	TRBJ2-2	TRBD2	ASSLPSGHTGELF
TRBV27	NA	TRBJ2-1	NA	ASRGGALNNEQF
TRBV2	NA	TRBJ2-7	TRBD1	ASSEYGQGGFEQY
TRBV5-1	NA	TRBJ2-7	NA	ASSLGQETYEQY
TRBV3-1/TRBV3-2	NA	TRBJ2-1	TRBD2	ASSQGLAEYNEQF
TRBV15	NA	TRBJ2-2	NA	ATSREFGAGQGELF
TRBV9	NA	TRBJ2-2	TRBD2	ASSSHSGGGPGELF
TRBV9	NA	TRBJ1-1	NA	ASSVAAPTGSNTEAF
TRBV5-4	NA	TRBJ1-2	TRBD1	ASSSSQGPGT
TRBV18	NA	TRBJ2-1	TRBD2	ASSHTREGLFYNEQF
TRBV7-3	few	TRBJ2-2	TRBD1	ASSLTGGNTGELF
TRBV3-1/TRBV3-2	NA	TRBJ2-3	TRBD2	ASSQGFSGRADTQY
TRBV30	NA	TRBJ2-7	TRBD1	AWSRTGGFYEQY
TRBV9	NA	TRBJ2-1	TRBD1	ASSARQGPYNEQF